The source of this TCR beta chain is a study of identical twins. General study points: Fewer insertions marked abundant cord blood beta clonotypes; young adult naive trended weakly, memory not at all. Zero-insertion analyses could be partly confounded by invariant MAIT and iNKT cells. Excess sharing by twins proved weaker in beta out-of-frame sequences. Some out-of-frame alpha sequences were shared by twins, and these showed excess low generation probability.

TCRdb used MiXCR to reprocess the 5' RACE reads, holding one entry per CDR3 protein. Among about 480,000 distinct CDR3 sequences listed, approximately 14% were seen once. To note about this clonotype: The antigen is not known.

The CDR3 is 16 amino acids. J lost 4 bases, V lost 4 bases, and 11 bases had no gene match. Germline CDR1 ENHRY, CDR2 SYGVKD. These data are also associated with another study on yellow fever vaccine responses in identical twins.

This TCR derives from a young woman in good health. Sequencing input: CD4+ T cells sorted from blood. V usage is TRBV10-3 and J usage is TRBJ2-3; 7 bases match TRBD2. The CDR3 DNA reads as TGTGCCATCAGTGGCGTCAAGCGGGAACTCCCAGATACGCAGTATTTT. Protein product: CAISGVKRELPDTQYF.